This is a list of T cell receptor beta chains from one sample in a study of CD8+ T cells in alopecia areata. Sequencing used immunoSEQ multiplex PCR; TCRdb keeps in-frame clones, though not all of them. Seen here are about 200,000 clones, roughly 57% observed once, and the top ten hold 0.45%. This specimen consisted of CD4+ T cells sorted from blood, obtained at week 0. These receptors all come from a human donor with alopecia areata. Both conserved end residues are part of each CDR3. The D gene is left open where the match is weak. The size of a clone is reported for some rows only, either as once, few or many, or as a class for expanded clones.

>TRBD1|TRBJ1-2|TRBV5-6|-
TGTGCCAGCAGGATAGGACAGGGCCATTTACATGGCTACACCTTC
CASRIGQGHLHGYTF
>TRBD1|TRBJ1-2|TRBV7-6|once
TGTGCCAGCAGCTTAGATTCAGGGGGCAGTGGCTACACCTTC
CASSLDSGGSGYTF
>TRBD1|TRBJ2-1|TRBV4-1|few
TGCGCCAGCAGCCAACCGACAGGGGGTAAGCGCAATGAGCAGTTCTTC
CASSQPTGGKRNEQFF
>TRBD1|TRBJ2-2|TRBV23-1|few
TGCGCCAGCAGACCCAGGGAACGGGACAGACCCAACACCGGGGAGCTGTTTTTT
CASRPRERDRPNTGELFF
>-|TRBJ2-5|TRBV2|once
TGTGCCAGCTCACAGGTGGAAGAGACCCAGTACTTC
CASSQVEETQYF
>-|TRBJ2-3|TRBV5-1|-
TGCGCCAGCAGCTTGTTCCGGCCAGGCACAGATACGCAGTATTTT
CASSLFRPGTDTQYF
>-|TRBJ2-3|TRBV27|-
TGTGCCAGCAGTGAAACTGGTGTTACTAGCACAGATACGCAGTATTTT
CASSETGVTSTDTQYF
>-|TRBJ2-7|TRBV6-1|few
TGTGCCAGCGGGTCGACTTCGAGCTCCTACGAGCAGTACTTC
CASGSTSSSYEQYF
>-|TRBJ1-1|TRBV30|-
TGTGCCTGGAGTGCTTCAGGCGCCACTGAAGCTTTCTTT
CAWSASGATEAFF
>-|TRBJ1-1|TRBV6-1|-
TGTGCCAGCTATCGGGACAAGGCTTTCTTT
CASYRDKAFF
>TRBD1|TRBJ2-7|TRBV11-2|-
TGTGCCAGCAGCTTGTGGGGACAGGGGATCTACGAGCAGTACTTC
CASSLWGQGIYEQYF
>TRBD1|TRBJ2-3|TRBV7-8|-
TGTGCCAGCAGCCACGAAAGGACAGGGCCAGATACGCAGTATTTT
CASSHERTGPDTQYF
>-|TRBJ2-2|TRBV30|-
TGTGCCTGGATTGGAGGGATTCGCACCGGGGAGCTGTTTTTT
CAWIGGIRTGELFF
>TRBD1|TRBJ1-5|TRBV6-1|few
TGTGCCAGCAGCCCCGGGACAGCTCTCAATCAGCCCCAGCATTTT
CASSPGTALNQPQHF
>-|TRBJ1-1|TRBV29-1|few
TGCAGCGTTGAAGTAACGTCTAACACTGAAGCTTTCTTT
CSVEVTSNTEAFF
>-|TRBJ1-1|TRBV30|-
TGTGCCTGGACCCACAGGTCACCGTACACTGAAGCTTTCTTT
CAWTHRSPYTEAFF
>-|TRBJ1-2|TRBV5-1|-
TGCGCCAGCAGCCCGGCGCTACAGGGATTTGGCTACACCTTC
CASSPALQGFGYTF
>-|TRBJ1-4|TRBV5-1|-
TGCGCCAGCAGCTTGGACAGGGCCAATGAAAAACTGTTTTTT
CASSLDRANEKLFF
>-|TRBJ2-5|TRBV5-6|-
TGTGCCAGCAGCTTGGGGTATCCGGAGACCCAGTACTTC
CASSLGYPETQYF
>-|TRBJ1-2|TRBV5-1|-
TGCGCCAGCAGCTATGCGGGGTATGGCTACACCTTC
CASSYAGYGYTF
>TRBD1|TRBJ2-5|TRBV29-1|few
TGCAGCGTGCAACGACAGGGAGCCAAGACCCAGTACTTC
CSVQRQGAKTQYF
>-|TRBJ1-2|TRBV4-1|-
TGCGCCAGCAGGGACCCGCGGGCTAACTATGGCTACACCTTC
CASRDPRANYGYTF
>-|TRBJ2-1|TRBV6-5|-
TGTGCCAGCAAGGTAGCCAATGAGCAGTTCTTC
CASKVANEQFF
>-|TRBJ2-1|TRBV19|-
TGTGCCAGTAGTACCCCTGCGGGGGCGAACTACCGCAATGAGCAGTTCTTC
CASSTPAGANYRNEQFF
>-|TRBJ1-1|TRBV19|-
TGTGCCAGCAGCCAGGGGCGCAGGACTGAAGCTTTCTTT
CASSQGRRTEAFF
>-|TRBJ2-3|TRBV5-1|-
TGCGCCAGCAGCGTAGGGAGCACAGATACGCAGTATTTT
CASSVGSTDTQYF
>-|TRBJ2-4|TRBV6-5|-
TGTGCCAGCAGTAGGGATGCGCGGCACATTCAGTACTTC
CASSRDARHIQYF
>-|TRBJ1-4|TRBV15|-
TGTGCCACCAGCGGCCCTATGGAAAAACTGTTTTTT
CATSGPMEKLFF
>-|TRBJ1-2|TRBV18|-
TGTGCCAGCTCTCCCGACGGCTTCTATGGCTACACCTTC
CASSPDGFYGYTF
>-|TRBJ1-2|TRBV29-1|few
TGCAGCGTTGAAGGCCCCAAGATCAGGGCAGCTGGCTACACCTTC
CSVEGPKIRAAGYTF
>TRBD2|TRBJ2-7|TRBV15|few
TGTGCCACCAGCAGCACTAGCGGGAGGGCCGCGTACGAGCAGTACTTC
CATSSTSGRAAYEQYF
>-|TRBJ1-1|TRBV7-3|-
TGTGCCAGCAGCTCGTCTCCGGGAGAGAACACTGAAGCTTTCTTT
CASSSSPGENTEAFF
>-|TRBJ2-1|TRBV9|few
TGTGCCAGCAGCGGAACTTGGGAATCTGAGCAGTTCTTC
CASSGTWESEQFF
>-|TRBJ1-2|TRBV5-1|-
TGCGCCAGCAGCTTGGGCCACCGGTCAGTTGGCTACACCTTC
CASSLGHRSVGYTF
>-|TRBJ2-1|TRBV10-3|-
TGTGCCATCAGTGATCCTCAGCGGGCGAGCTCCTACAATGAGCAGTTCTTC
CAISDPQRASSYNEQFF
>-|TRBJ2-5|TRBV7-8|few
TGTGCCAGCAGCTTTAGGAGGGCCTCGTATGGGGAGACCCAGTACTTC
CASSFRRASYGETQYF
>TRBD1|TRBJ1-6|TRBV2|once
TGTGCCAGCATGACGACAGGGAGTAGATATTCACCCCTCCACTTT
CASMTTGSRYSPLHF
>-|TRBJ2-5|TRBV18|-
TGTGCCAGCTCAATTGAGGGACCAGAGACCCAGTACTTC
CASSIEGPETQYF
>-|TRBJ1-4|TRBV6-5|-
TGTGCCAGCAGTTATTTAGGCGGGCAACTGTTTTTT
CASSYLGGQLFF
>TRBD2|TRBJ2-5|TRBV30|-
TGTGCCTGGAGTTTTCCTGTAGCGGGAGAAGAGACCCAGTACTTC
CAWSFPVAGEETQYF
>-|TRBJ2-1|TRBV7-9|-
TGTGCCAGCAGCTCGGACAAGGCCCCGAACAATGAGCAGTTCTTC
CASSSDKAPNNEQFF
>TRBD1|TRBJ1-6|TRBV9|few
TGTGCCAGCAGCGTAGACGGACAGGTTGATTCACCCCTCCACTTT
CASSVDGQVDSPLHF
>-|TRBJ2-1|TRBV4-1|-
TGCGCCAGCAGCCAGCTAGGGGTGGCTGAGCAGTTCTTC
CASSQLGVAEQFF
>TRBD2|TRBJ2-2|TRBV29-1|-
TGCAGCGCTACTAGCGGGATTGACACCGGGGAGCTGTTTTTT
CSATSGIDTGELFF
>TRBD1|TRBJ2-7|TRBV5-4|-
TGTGCCAGCAGCTCAAGAGGGGGCCCTAACGAGCAGTACTTC
CASSSRGGPNEQYF
>-|TRBJ1-1|TRBV2|-
TGTGCCAGCACCGGCTCAGCTGTGAACACTGAAGCTTTCTTT
CASTGSAVNTEAFF
>-|TRBJ1-2|TRBV30|-
TGTGCCTGGAGTGGCGGCCCGGGCTATGGCTACACCTTC
CAWSGGPGYGYTF